Below, one T cell receptor beta chain is given with its context. The antigen this receptor binds is unknown. Base qualities are not at hand, and no much larger clone is one base apart. This entry is derived from a study of blood T cell repertoires in COVID-19 (dated by TCRdb to 2018 to 2021). General notes on the study: Samples from collaborators originated in the United States, Italy and Spain and spanned both the acute and convalescent phases of COVID-19. The prospective study material was composed of cDNA or gDNA derived from T cells, B-cell-depleted T cells, or PBMCs. Where available, HLA class I and class II types were taken from metadata supplied by the sample provider and were not determined by assay-based typing. The repertoires were released in a freely available public database meant as a resource for research on the immune response to SARS-CoV-2. Deeply sampled blood TCRbeta repertoires from subjects exposed to, actively infected with, or recovered from COVID-19 were included in the dataset. The sample metadata nearly always contained a de-identified subject ID, COVID-19 status, age in years and sex. Samples came from the ongoing ImmuneRACE study (first 160 participants) plus 1,254 subjects from 6 global collaborators.

At one collaborating source in Seattle, patients were enrolled during active infection and were followed longitudinally through the course of disease. Each collaborating institution followed its own protocols to collect whole blood in K2EDTA tubes. For TCRbeta analysis, collaborators shipped samples in one of three forms: frozen whole blood, isolated PBMCs, or DNA extracted from either of those sample types. The CDR3 has 14 amino acids, counting the end cysteine and phenylalanine. Only the CDR3 DNA stays, 42 bases, in frame from base 1. CDR1 and CDR2 are drawn from the germline V gene (reference sequence): SGHAT, FQDESV. V is clipped by 6 bases and J by 6 bases, and the sequence between their germline boundaries is 17 bases long. The immunoSEQ Assay, a bias-controlled multiplex PCR, was used to amplify TCRbeta CDR3 regions from genomic DNA. On the authors' methods: Within the assay, amplification of reference gene primers was used to estimate how many nucleated cells each sample contained. To quantify the absolute abundance of each unique TCRbeta CDR3 rearrangement, sequence reads were collapsed and filtered. For each sample, productive Simpson clonality was calculated as the square root of Simpson's diversity index over productive rearrangements. TCRdb retrieved this table from immuneACCESS and kept in-frame rearrangements only. Not all clones are present; in checked studies, unresolved V genes account for under half, and no reason is known for the remainder. That table is the source of V, J and clone size, and D and trimming were worked out from the DNA. The sample table lists around 400,000 clones, around 87% of them with a count of one. The ten largest clones represent 2% to 2.5% of the sample.

Summary of the overall study and its limitations: Clinical and demographic metadata were provided uncurated, with the amount varying by source and participant.

This sequence uses TRBV11-1 and TRBJ1-2, and the D gene may be TRBD1, 6 bases matching. The receptor was isolated from a woman aged 60-70 years with COVID-19, enrolled during active disease. The source material was peripheral blood. The CDR3: CASRSPGAEDGYTF. The DNA sequence is given as TGTGCCAGCAGATCACCAGGGGCAGAGGATGGCTACACCTTC. The variable domain in full, with residues beyond the CDR3 obtained from the reference TRBV11-1 and TRBJ1-2 genes, is EAEVAQSPRYKITEKSQAVAFWCDPISGHATLYWYRQILGQGPELLVQFQDESVVDDSQLPKDRFSAERLKGVDSTLKIQPAELGDSAMYLCASRSPGAEDGYTFGSGTRLTVV.